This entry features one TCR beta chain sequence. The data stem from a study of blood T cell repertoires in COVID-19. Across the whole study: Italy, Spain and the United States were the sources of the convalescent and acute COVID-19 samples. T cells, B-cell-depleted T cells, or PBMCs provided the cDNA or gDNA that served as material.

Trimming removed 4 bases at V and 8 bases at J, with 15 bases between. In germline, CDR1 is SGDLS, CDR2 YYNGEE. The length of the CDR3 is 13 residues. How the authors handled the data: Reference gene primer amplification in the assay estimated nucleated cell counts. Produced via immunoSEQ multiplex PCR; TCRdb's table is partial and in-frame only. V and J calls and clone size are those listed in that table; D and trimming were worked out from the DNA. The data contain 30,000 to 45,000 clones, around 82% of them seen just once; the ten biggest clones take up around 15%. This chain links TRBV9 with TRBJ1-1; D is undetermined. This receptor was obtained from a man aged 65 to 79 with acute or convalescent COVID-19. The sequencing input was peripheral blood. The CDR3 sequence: CASSIAPGGEAFF. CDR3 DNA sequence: TGTGCCAGCAGCATCGCACCCGGAGGGGAAGCTTTCTTT. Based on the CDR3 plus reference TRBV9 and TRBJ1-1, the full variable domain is DSGVTQTPKHLITATGQRVTLRCSPRSGDLSVYWYQQSLDQGLQFLIQYYNGEERAKGNILERFSAQQFPDLHSELNLSSLELGDSALYFCASSIAPGGEAFFGQGTRLTVV.